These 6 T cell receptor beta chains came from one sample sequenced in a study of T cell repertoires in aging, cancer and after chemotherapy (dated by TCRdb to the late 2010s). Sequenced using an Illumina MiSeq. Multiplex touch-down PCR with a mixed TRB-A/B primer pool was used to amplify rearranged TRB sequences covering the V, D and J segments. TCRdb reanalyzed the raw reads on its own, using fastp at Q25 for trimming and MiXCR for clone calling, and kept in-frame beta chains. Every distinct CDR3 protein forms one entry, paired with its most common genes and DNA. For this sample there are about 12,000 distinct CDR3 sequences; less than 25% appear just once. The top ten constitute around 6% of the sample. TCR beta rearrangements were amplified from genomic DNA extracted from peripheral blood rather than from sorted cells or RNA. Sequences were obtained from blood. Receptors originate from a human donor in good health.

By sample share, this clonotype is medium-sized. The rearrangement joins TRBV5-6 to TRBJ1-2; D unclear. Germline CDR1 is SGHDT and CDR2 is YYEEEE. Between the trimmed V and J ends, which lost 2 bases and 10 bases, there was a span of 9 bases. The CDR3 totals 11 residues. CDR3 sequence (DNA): TGTGCCAGCAGCTTAGGTAGTACCTACACCTTC. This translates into CASSLGSTYTF. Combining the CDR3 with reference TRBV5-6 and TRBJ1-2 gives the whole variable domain DAGVTQSPTHLIKTRGQQVTLRCSPKSGHDTVSWYQQALGQGPQFIFQYYEEEERQRGNFPDRFSGHQFPNYSSELNVNALLLGDSALYLCASSLGSTYTFGSGTRLTVV.

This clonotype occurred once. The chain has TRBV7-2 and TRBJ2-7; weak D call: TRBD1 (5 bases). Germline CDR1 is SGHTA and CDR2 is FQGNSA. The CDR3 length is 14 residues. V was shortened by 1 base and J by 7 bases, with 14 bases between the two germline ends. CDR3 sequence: CASSLDPGKEEQYF. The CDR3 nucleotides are TGTGCCAGCAGCTTAGATCCAGGGAAAGAAGAGCAGTACTTC.

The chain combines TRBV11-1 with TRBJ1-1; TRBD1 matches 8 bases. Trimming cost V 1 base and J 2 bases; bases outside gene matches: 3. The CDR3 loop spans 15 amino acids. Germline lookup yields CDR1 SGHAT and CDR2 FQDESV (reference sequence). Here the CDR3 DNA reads TGTGCCAGCAGCTTAGACGCAGGGGGCAACACTGAAGCTTTCTTT. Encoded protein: CASSLDAGGNTEAFF.

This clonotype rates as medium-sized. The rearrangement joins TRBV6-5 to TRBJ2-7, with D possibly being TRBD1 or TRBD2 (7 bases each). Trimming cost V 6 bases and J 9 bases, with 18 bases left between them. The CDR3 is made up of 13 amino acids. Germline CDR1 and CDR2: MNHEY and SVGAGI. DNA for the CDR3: TGTGCCAGCAGGGCCGGGACAGCGGGGCCGCAGTACTTC. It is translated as CASRAGTAGPQYF.

CDR3 nucleotide sequence: TGTGCCAGCCAGTGGGTCCGGGGGCAGAGTGAAAAACTGTTTTTT. Its protein product is CASQWVRGQSEKLFF. The rearrangement uses TRBV19 and TRBJ1-4, with a weak D call TRBD1 (6 bases). V lost 9 bases and J lost 7, with 21 bases in between. Germline V gene lookup returns CDR1 LNHDA and CDR2 SQIVND (reference sequence). The CDR3 extends over 15 amino acids.

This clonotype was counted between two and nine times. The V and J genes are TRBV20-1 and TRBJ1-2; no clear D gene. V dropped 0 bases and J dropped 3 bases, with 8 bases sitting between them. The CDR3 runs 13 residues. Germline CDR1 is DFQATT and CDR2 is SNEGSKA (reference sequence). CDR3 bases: TGCAGTGCTAGAGATGCGAGGGACTATGGCTACACCTTC. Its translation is CSARDARDYGYTF.